Presented here are 4 T cell receptor beta chains from one specimen sequenced in a study of cytomegalovirus exposure and HLA in healthy donors. Both 60 Vbeta primers and 13 Jbeta primers went into the PCR. Clones were sequenced by immunoSEQ multiplex PCR, and TCRdb holds only the in-frame ones, with some missing. The sample lists more than 90,000 clones, about 86% occurring once. Sequencing input: PBMCs. All receptors derive from a woman in her sixties or seventies in good health and CMV-seropositive.

There are a few counts of this clone. The rearrangement uses TRBV5-1 and TRBJ1-3, with D tentatively TRBD1 (5 bases). V dropped 2 bases and J dropped 0 bases, with 9 bases sitting between them. From germline, CDR1 is SGHRS and CDR2 YFSETQ. The CDR3 spans 15 residues. The CDR3 DNA is TGCGCCAGCAGCTTAGGGGTTTACTCTGGAAACACCATATATTTT. Translating gives CASSLGVYSGNTIYF.

The V and J genes are TRBV28 and TRBJ2-2, with D possibly matching TRBD2 (6 bases). V was pared by 6 bases and J by 1 base, with 24 bases between. This CDR3 has 19 amino acids. The germline V gene encodes CDR1 MDHEN and CDR2 SYDVKM. CDR3 sequence (DNA): TGTGCCAGCAGGCCTACACCCCGAGGAGGGACTTGGAACACCGGGGAGCTGTTTTTT. This gives the protein CASRPTPRGGTWNTGELFF.

The chain is built from TRBV7-2 and TRBJ1-1; 8 bases agree with TRBD1. Germline V lookup: CDR1 SGHTA, CDR2 FQGNSA. There are 16 residues in the CDR3. Losses at the gene ends were 3 bases for V and 1 base for J; bases not matched to a gene: 7. In DNA, the CDR3 is TGTGCCAGCAGCTTTTTCCAGGGGGCGAGGAACACTGAAGCTTTCTTT. Amino acids: CASSFFQGARNTEAFF.

This sequence joins TRBV6-9 and TRBJ2-3; D perhaps matches TRBD2 (6 bases). The germline CDR1 and CDR2 sequences are MNHGY and SVAAGI. Trimming cost V 7 bases and J 0 bases, with 17 bases left between them. This CDR3 region has 16 residues. CDR3 sequence reads: CASNPGGPGSTDTQYF. CDR3 in DNA: TGTGCCAGCAACCCCGGAGGGCCGGGAAGCACAGATACGCAGTATTTT.